The source of this T cell receptor (beta chain) is a study of blood T cell repertoires in COVID-19 (dated by TCRdb to 2019 to 2021). Study-level background: Collaborator samples came from the United States, Italy and Spain and covered acute and convalescent phases of COVID-19. The material from the prospective study consisted of cDNA or gDNA derived from T cells, B-cell-depleted T cells, or PBMCs. The dataset comprised deeply sampled blood TCRbeta repertoires from subjects exposed to, actively infected with, or recovered from COVID-19. The repertoires were released in a freely available public database intended as a resource for research on the immune response to SARS-CoV-2. The samples were drawn from two sources: the first 160 participants of the ongoing ImmuneRACE study, and approximately 1,300 subjects contributed by 6 global collaborators. Nearly every sample came with metadata listing a de-identified subject ID, COVID-19 status, age in years and sex. Where available, HLA class I and class II types were obtained from metadata supplied by the sample provider rather than from assay-based typing.

A distance of 10 bases separates the germline ends of V and J, which lose 7 bases and 4 bases respectively. From a lookup of the germline V gene (reference sequence), CDR1 and CDR2 are LNHDA and SQIVND. The CDR3 runs 12 amino acids, cysteine and phenylalanine included. Only the CDR3 portion is preserved as DNA: 36 bases, with reading frame beginning at the first base. The paper's findings and limits, for the study overall: How much clinical and demographic metadata was included differed by source and by participant, and the metadata was provided uncurated.

TCRbeta CDR3 regions were amplified from genomic DNA using the immunoSEQ Assay, a bias-controlled multiplex PCR. The authors' pipeline ran thus. Nucleated cell counts per sample were estimated from amplification of reference gene primers within the assay. To quantify the absolute abundance of each unique TCRbeta CDR3 rearrangement, sequence reads were collapsed and filtered. For each sample, productive Simpson clonality was calculated as the square root of Simpson's diversity index across productive rearrangements. The table comes from immuneACCESS by way of TCRdb, which keeps in-frame sequences with V and J called. Part of the clones is missing from these tables; in studies checked, under half for an unresolved V gene and the rest for unknown reasons. V and J calls and clone size are as listed in that table; D and trimming were resolved from the DNA. Within this sample are 40,000 to 65,000 clones, with 86% of them counted one time only. About 2.7% of the sample is taken by the ten largest.

Comments on this clone: Its recognized antigen is unknown. No base quality information exists; no much larger clone differs at one position.

The collaborating institutions used their own protocols to collect whole blood in K2EDTA tubes. Collaborator samples were shipped for TCRbeta analysis as frozen whole blood, isolated PBMCs, or DNA extracted from either sample type. The receptor's source is a man older than 75 with acute or convalescent COVID-19. The sample consisted of peripheral blood. The rearranged chain carries TRBV19 and TRBJ1-2; there is no confident call for the D gene. The DNA sequence is as follows: TGTGCCAGTATAGGAGTCCTCTATGGCTACACCTTC. It translates as CASIGVLYGYTF.